Sequencing of this TCR beta chain was carried out in a study of T cell repertoires in cytomegalovirus infection. TCRdb processed the reads anew with MiXCR; each CDR3 protein has one entry. The sample holds over 250,000 distinct CDR3 sequences, under 25% seen once. Study-level findings and limits: Carriers of CMV and the relevant HLA type were discriminated by public TCR beta frequency.

CDR3 length: 15 residues. Per germline, CDR1 SEHNR and CDR2 FQNEAQ (reference sequence). With 1 base removed from V and 3 bases from J, the gap between germline ends came to 12 bases. On this clonotype: Its target is unknown.

This chain links TRBV7-9 with TRBJ1-1; D is unclear. The sample was cultured PBMCs, taken from culture after CMV antigen stimulation. The TCR comes from a human donor in good health (CMV status not recorded). Some clones in this sample may be carry-over from other donors' samples. The CDR3: CASSLGETDYTEAFF. Written as DNA, the CDR3 is TGTGCCAGCAGCTTAGGGGAGACGGATTACACTGAAGCTTTCTTT.